This TCR beta chain was obtained from a study of blood T cell repertoires in COVID-19. Sequencing used immunoSEQ multiplex PCR; TCRdb keeps in-frame clones, though not all of them. The sample has some 460,000 clones, 87% seen once. This clone showed up just once. This CDR3 has 15 residues. The V gene lost 3 bases and the J gene lost 7 bases, with 15 bases spanning the gap. Germline assignment: CDR1 MNHNS and CDR2 SASEGT. Sequenced: PBMCs or T cells enriched from blood (not recorded which). This rearrangement joins TRBV6-1 to TRBJ1-4, with D perhaps TRBD1 (5 bases). The source is a young woman with acute COVID-19. The CDR3 nucleotides read TGTGCCAGCAGTGAGTCCGGGGGAGGCGGTGAAAAACTGTTTTTT. Residues: CASSESGGGGEKLFF.